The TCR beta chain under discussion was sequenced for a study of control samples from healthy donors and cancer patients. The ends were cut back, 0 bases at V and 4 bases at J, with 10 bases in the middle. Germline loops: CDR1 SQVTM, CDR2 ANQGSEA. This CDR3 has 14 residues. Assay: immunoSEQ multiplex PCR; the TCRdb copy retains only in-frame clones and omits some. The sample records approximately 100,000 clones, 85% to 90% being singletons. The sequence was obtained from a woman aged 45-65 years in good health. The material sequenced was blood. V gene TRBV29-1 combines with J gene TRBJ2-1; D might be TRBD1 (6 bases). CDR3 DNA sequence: TGCAGCGTTGAAGACGGACAGATATACAATGAGCAGTTCTTC. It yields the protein CSVEDGQIYNEQFF.